This T cell receptor (beta chain) was obtained from a study of blood T cell repertoires in COVID-19. The wider study: The analysed material was cDNA or gDNA that came from T cells, B-cell-depleted T cells, or PBMCs.

Germline loops: CDR1 LGHDT, CDR2 YNNKEL (reference sequence). The CDR3 sequence is 14 residues long. The V gene end was trimmed by 1 base and the J gene end by 11 bases; junction bases not matched to a gene: 9. The method was immunoSEQ multiplex PCR; TCRdb's version includes in-frame clones alone and lacks a portion of them. Of some 89,000 clones in the sample, around 80% were seen once. The chain carries TRBV3-1 (or the pseudogene TRBV3-2) and TRBJ1-1, with TRBD1 identical over 8 bases. The TCR originated in a woman aged 80 or over with acute or convalescent COVID-19. Input material: peripheral blood. CDR3 in amino acids: CASSQGQGATPAFF. CDR3 in DNA: TGTGCCAGCAGCCAAGGGCAGGGGGCTACTCCGGCTTTCTTT.